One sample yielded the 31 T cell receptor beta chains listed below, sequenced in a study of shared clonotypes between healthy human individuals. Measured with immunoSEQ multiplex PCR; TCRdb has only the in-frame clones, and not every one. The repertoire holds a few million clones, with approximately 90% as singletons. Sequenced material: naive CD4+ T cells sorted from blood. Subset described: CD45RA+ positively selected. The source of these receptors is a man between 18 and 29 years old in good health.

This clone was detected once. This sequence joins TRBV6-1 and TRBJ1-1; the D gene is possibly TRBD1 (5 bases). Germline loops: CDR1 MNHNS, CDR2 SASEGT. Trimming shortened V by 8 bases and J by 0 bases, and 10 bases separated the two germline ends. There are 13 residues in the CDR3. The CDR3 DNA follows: TGTGCCAGCGGGGGGGTTCTGAACACTGAAGCTTTCTTT. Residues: CASGGVLNTEAFF.

CDR3 in DNA: TGTGCCAGCAGCCCACGGACAGGAGCTCAAGAGACCCAGTACTTC. Translation gives CASSPRTGAQETQYF. This sequence joins TRBV5-4 and TRBJ2-5, with 7 bases that match TRBD1. V lost 4 bases, J lost 2 bases, and 8 bases stayed unmatched. CDR1 is SGHNT and CDR2 is YYREEE in the germline V gene (reference sequence). The CDR3 consists of 15 residues.

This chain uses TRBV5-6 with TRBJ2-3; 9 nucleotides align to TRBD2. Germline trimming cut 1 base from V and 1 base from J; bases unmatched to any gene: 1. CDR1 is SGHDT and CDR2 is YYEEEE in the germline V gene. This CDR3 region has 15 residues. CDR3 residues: CASSLQRGGTDTQYF. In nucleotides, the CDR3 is TGTGCCAGCAGCTTGCAGCGGGGGGGCACAGATACGCAGTATTTT.

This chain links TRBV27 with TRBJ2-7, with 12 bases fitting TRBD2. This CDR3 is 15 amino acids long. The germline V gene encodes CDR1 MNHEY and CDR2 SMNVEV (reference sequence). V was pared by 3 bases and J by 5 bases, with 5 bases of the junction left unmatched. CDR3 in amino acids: CASSFPGLAGHEQYF. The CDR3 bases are TGTGCCAGCAGTTTCCCGGGACTAGCGGGCCACGAGCAGTACTTC.

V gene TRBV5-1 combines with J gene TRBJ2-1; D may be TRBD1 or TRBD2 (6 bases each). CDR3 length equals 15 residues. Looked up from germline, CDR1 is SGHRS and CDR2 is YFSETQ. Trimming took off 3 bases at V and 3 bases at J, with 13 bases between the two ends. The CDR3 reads CASSSTGALYNEQFF. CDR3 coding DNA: TGCGCCAGCAGCTCTACGGGGGCCCTCTACAATGAGCAGTTCTTC.

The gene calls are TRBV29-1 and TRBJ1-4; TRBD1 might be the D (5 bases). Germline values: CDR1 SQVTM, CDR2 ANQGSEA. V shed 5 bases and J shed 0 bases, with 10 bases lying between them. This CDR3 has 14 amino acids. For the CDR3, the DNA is TGCAGCGTTCCCGGGGGTCCAACTAATGAAAAACTGTTTTTT. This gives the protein CSVPGGPTNEKLFF. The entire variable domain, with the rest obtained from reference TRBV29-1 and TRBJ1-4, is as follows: SAVISQKPSRDICQRGTSLTIQCQVDSQVTMMFWYRQQPGQSLTLIATANQGSEATYESGFVIDKFPISRPNLTFSTLTVSNMSPEDSSIYLCSVPGGPTNEKLFFGSGTQLSVL.

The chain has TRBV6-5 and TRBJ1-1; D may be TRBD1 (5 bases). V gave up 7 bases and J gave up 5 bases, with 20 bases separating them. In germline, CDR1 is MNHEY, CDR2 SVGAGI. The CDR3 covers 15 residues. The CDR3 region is CASTPGWQGRTEAFF. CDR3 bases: TGTGCCAGCACTCCGGGTTGGCAGGGCCGGACTGAAGCTTTCTTT.

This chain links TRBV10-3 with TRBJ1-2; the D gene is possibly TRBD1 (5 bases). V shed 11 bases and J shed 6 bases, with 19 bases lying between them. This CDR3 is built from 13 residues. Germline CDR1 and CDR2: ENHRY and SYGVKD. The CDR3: CAASSGGLDGYTF. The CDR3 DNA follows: TGTGCCGCCTCTTCCGGGGGATTAGATGGCTACACCTTC.

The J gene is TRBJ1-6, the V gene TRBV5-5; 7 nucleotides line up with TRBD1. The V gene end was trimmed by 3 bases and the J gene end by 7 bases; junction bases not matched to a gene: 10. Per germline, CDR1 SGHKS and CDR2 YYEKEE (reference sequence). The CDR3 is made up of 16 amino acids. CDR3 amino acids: CASSWQTGKSNSPLHF. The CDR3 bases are TGTGCCAGCAGCTGGCAGACAGGGAAATCCAATTCACCCCTCCACTTT.

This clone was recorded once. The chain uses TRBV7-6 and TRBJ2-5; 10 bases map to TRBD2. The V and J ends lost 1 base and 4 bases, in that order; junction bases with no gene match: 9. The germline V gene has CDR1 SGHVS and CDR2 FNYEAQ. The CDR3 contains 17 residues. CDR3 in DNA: TGTGCCAGCAGCTTAGTCCCTAGCGGGAGTAGTGGAGAGACCCAGTACTTC. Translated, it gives CASSLVPSGSSGETQYF.

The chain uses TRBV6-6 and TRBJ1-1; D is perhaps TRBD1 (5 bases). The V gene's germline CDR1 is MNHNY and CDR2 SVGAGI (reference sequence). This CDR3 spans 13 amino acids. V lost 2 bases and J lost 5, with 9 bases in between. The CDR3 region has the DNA TGTGCCAGCAGTTACCAGGGATGGACTGAAGCTTTCTTT. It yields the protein CASSYQGWTEAFF.

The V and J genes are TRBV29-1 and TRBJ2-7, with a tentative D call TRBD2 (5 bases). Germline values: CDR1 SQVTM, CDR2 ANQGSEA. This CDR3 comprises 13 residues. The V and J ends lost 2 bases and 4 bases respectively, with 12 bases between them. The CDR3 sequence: CSVETDGDYEQYF. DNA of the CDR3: TGCAGCGTTGAAACTGACGGGGATTACGAGCAGTACTTC.

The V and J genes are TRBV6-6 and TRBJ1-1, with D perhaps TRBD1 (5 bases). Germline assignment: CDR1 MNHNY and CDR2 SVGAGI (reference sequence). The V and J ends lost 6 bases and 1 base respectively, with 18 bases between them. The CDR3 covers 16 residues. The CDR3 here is CASRVAGIIRNTEAFF. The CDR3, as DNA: TGTGCCAGCAGAGTTGCAGGGATCATTAGGAACACTGAAGCTTTCTTT.

The CDR3 reads CASSLDLVGRSYEQYF. In DNA form, the CDR3 reads TGTGCCAGCAGCTTGGATCTAGTGGGGCGCAGCTACGAGCAGTACTTC. The chain uses TRBV5-6 and TRBJ2-7; maybe TRBD1 (5 bases). V was shortened by 0 bases and J by 3 bases, with 16 bases between the two germline ends. This CDR3 has 16 residues. Germline V gene lookup returns CDR1 SGHDT and CDR2 YYEEEE.

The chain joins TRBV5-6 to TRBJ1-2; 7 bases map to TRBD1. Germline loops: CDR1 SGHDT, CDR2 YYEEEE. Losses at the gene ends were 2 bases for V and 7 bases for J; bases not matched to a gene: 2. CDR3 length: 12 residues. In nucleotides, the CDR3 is TGTGCCAGCAGCTTTACAGGGGTTGGCTACACCTTC. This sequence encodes CASSFTGVGYTF. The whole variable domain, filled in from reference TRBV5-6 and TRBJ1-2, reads DAGVTQSPTHLIKTRGQQVTLRCSPKSGHDTVSWYQQALGQGPQFIFQYYEEEERQRGNFPDRFSGHQFPNYSSELNVNALLLGDSALYLCASSFTGVGYTFGSGTRLTVV.

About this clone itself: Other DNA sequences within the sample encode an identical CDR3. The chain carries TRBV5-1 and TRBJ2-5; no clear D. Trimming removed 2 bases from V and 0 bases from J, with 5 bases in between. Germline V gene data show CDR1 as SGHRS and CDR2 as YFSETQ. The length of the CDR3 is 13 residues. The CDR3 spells CASSLEYQETQYF. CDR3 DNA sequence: TGCGCCAGCAGCTTAGAGTACCAAGAGACCCAGTACTTC.

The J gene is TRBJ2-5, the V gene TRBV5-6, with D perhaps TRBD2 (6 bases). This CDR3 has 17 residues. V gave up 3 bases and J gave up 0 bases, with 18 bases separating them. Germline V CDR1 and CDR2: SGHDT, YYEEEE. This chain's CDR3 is CASSSIPGDPYQETQYF. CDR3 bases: TGTGCCAGCAGCTCAATCCCGGGGGACCCTTACCAAGAGACCCAGTACTTC.

CDR3 nucleotides: TGTGCCAGCAGGGGGACAGGGAAAGGGTATGGCTACACCTTC. It translates to CASRGTGKGYGYTF. The chain uses TRBV5-6 and TRBJ1-2; 9 nucleotides align to TRBD1. V gave up 5 bases and J gave up 5 bases; unmatched junction bases: 7. This CDR3 spans 14 amino acids. Germline lookup yields CDR1 SGHDT and CDR2 YYEEEE.

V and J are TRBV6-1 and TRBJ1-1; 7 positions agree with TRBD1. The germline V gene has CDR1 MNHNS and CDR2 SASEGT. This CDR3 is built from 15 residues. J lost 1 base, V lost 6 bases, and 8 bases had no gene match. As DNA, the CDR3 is TGTGCCAGCAGCCAATTGCAGGGGGGGAACACTGAAGCTTTCTTT. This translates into CASSQLQGGNTEAFF.

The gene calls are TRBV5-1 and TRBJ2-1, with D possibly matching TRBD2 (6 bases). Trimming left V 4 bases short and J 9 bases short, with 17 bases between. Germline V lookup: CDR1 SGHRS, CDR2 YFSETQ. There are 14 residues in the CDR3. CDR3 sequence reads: CASSGGTEGGEQFF. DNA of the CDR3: TGCGCCAGCAGCGGGGGGACCGAGGGTGGTGAGCAGTTCTTC.

CDR3 nucleotides: TGCGCCAGCAGCTTGGGTTCGGGGGCGGGACAGCCCCAGCATTTT. Translating gives CASSLGSGAGQPQHF. The chain uses TRBV5-1 and TRBJ1-5; tentative D call: TRBD1 (6 bases). The V gene lost 0 bases and the J gene lost 7 bases, with 14 bases spanning the gap. The CDR3 loop spans 15 amino acids. Looked up from germline, CDR1 is SGHRS and CDR2 is YFSETQ.

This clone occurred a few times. CDR3 in DNA: TGCAGCGTTGATATGGGCCGGAACACTGAAGCTTTCTTT. Protein product: CSVDMGRNTEAFF. This chain connects TRBV29-1 to TRBJ1-1; no firm D call. Germline V lookup: CDR1 SQVTM, CDR2 ANQGSEA. There are 13 residues in the CDR3. V lost 3 bases and J lost 1, with 9 bases in between.

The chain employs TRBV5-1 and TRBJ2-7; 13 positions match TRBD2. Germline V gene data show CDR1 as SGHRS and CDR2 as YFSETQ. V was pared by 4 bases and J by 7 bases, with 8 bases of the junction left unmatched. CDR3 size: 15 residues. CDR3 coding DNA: TGCGCCAGCAGCCACGGGACTAGCGGGGCCTGGGAGCAGTACTTC. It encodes CASSHGTSGAWEQYF.

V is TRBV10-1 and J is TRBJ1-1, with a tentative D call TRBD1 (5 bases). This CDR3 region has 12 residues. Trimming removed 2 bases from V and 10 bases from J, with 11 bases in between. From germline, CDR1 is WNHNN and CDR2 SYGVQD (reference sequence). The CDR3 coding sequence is TGCGCCAGCAGTGAGGGGGCGCGACCAGCTTTCTTT. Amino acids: CASSEGARPAFF.

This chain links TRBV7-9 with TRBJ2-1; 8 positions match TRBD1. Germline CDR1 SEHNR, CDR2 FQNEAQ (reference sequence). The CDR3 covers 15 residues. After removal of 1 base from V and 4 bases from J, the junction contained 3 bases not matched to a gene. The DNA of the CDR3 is TGTGCCAGCAGCTTAGTCGGACAGGGATACAATGAGCAGTTCTTC. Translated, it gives CASSLVGQGYNEQFF.

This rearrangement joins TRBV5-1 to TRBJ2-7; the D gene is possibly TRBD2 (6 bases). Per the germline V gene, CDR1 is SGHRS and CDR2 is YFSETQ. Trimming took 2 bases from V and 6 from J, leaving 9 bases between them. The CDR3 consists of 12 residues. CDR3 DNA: TGCGCCAGCAGCTTCGGGACTCTCGAGCAGTACTTC. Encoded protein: CASSFGTLEQYF.

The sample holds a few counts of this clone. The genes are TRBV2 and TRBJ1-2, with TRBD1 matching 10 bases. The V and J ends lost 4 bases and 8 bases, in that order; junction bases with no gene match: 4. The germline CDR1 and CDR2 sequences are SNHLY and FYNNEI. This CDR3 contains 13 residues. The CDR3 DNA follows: TGTGCCAGCAGTGCCGGGACAGGGGAAGGCTACACCTTC. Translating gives CASSAGTGEGYTF.

The CDR3, as DNA: TGCGCCAGCAGCTTGGCCGTAGGCGGTGAGCAGTTCTTC. Translated, it gives CASSLAVGGEQFF. The chain uses TRBV5-1 and TRBJ2-1; no definite D call. Germline-derived CDR1 and CDR2 are SGHRS and YFSETQ. V lost 0 bases and J 9 bases, leaving 10 bases between the germline ends. CDR3 length: 13 amino acids.

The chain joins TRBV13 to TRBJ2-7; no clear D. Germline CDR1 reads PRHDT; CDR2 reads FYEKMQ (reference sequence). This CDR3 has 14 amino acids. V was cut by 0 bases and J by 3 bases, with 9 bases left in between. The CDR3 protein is CASSLGSDRYEQYF. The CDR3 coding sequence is TGTGCCAGCAGCTTAGGGTCAGACCGCTACGAGCAGTACTTC. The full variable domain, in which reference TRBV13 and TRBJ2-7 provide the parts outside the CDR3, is AAGVIQSPRHLIKEKRETATLKCYPIPRHDTVYWYQQGPGQDPQFLISFYEKMQSDKGSIPDRFSAQQFSDYHSELNMSSLELGDSALYFCASSLGSDRYEQYFGPGTRLTVT.

CDR3 nucleotide sequence: TGCGCCACCCTACCCGGACTAGCGGGAGGCAACGAGCAGTACTTC. This translates into CATLPGLAGGNEQYF. J is TRBJ2-7 and V is TRBV10-2; TRBD2 agrees at 14 bases. Trimming took 10 bases from V and 5 from J; bases not matched to a gene: 10. Germline V lookup: CDR1 WSHSY, CDR2 SAAADI. The CDR3 length is 15 residues.

In DNA form, the CDR3 reads TGTGCCTATACGGGACACCGGACATATGGCTACACCTTC. It encodes CAYTGHRTYGYTF. The chain uses TRBV30 and TRBJ1-2; TRBD1 might be the D (6 bases). V was trimmed by 7 bases and J by 5 bases, leaving 17 bases between them. The CDR3 runs to 13 residues. Germline assignment: CDR1 GTSNPN and CDR2 SVGIG (reference sequence).